This T cell receptor (beta chain) appears in the sequencing data of a study of regulatory T cells in long-lasting Graves disease. CDR1 KGHSH and CDR2 LQKENI come from the germline V gene. V gave up 2 bases and J gave up 5 bases; unmatched junction bases: 5. The CDR3 spans 16 residues. Time point given: persistent/refractory GD, antithyroid drugs over 5 years with positive TRAb. The TCR library was made from RNA that had been extracted from PBMCs in TRIzol. Arm-PCR with iRepertoire HTBI primers amplified the CDR3 regions for these TCR beta libraries. TCRdb re-derived calls from the multiplex PCR reads in MiXCR, one entry per CDR3 protein. Of about 290,000 distinct CDR3 sequences listed, roughly 21% are singletons. Whole-study results and caveats: Persistent disease was associated with favored TRBV28 usage and with favored use of TRBJ1-2 and TRBJ2-5. TCR diversity was lower in persistent than newly diagnosed Graves' disease.

About this clonotype: Its specificity is unknown.

This chain links TRBV18 with TRBJ2-2, with 10 bases that match TRBD2. The source was peripheral blood mononuclear cells (PBMCs), collected when the disease was refractory, from a patient treated with antithyroid drugs. The sequence was collected from a female donor with Graves disease. The CDR3 DNA reads TGTGCCAGCTCACCATCCTCTAGCGGGAGTACCGGGGAGCTGTTTTTT. Protein product: CASSPSSSGSTGELFF.